This T cell receptor (beta chain) was sequenced in a study of CXCR3-negative and CXCR3-positive naive CD8 T cells. The wider study: Approximately 130 million TRB reads in total, about 1.5 +/- 0.3 million per library. Study outcomes and limitations: Both naive subsets showed comparably high diversity, and memory CD8+ cells showed much lower diversity. Fresh PBMCs served for most assays, and CXCR3 expression fell partially after cryopreservation.

The length of the CDR3 is 14 residues. The germline gives CDR1 LGHNA, CDR2 YNFKEQ. A word on this clonotype: What it recognizes is unknown.

5' RACE that incorporated UMI labels was used to prepare the TRB cDNA libraries. TCRdb reprocessed the 5' RACE reads; each CDR3 protein has one entry and no DNA is given. The sample's table shows about 45,000 distinct CDR3 sequences. The chain carries TRBV4-2 and TRBJ2-5; TCRdb calls TRBD2, which cannot be checked without DNA. The TCR comes from a human donor in good health. Some clones in this sample may be carry-over from other donors' samples. Sequencing input: memory CD8+ T cells from blood. CDR3 loop: CASSGSGGLETQYF.